These 30 T cell receptor beta chains originate from one sample sequenced in a study of CD8+ T cells in alopecia areata. RNA was isolated and reverse transcribed to cDNA, the sequencing template. Sequencing used immunoSEQ multiplex PCR; TCRdb keeps in-frame clones, though not all of them. The data contain around 100,000 clones, 60% of them singletons. As to treatment: oral pan-JAK inhibitor, 5-10 mg twice daily. This sample comprised CD8+ T cells sorted from blood, obtained at approximately week 60, from a patient treated with tofacitinib. These receptors were obtained from a human donor with alopecia areata.

The chain joins TRBV7-9 to TRBJ1-1; no definite D call. CDR3 length: 14 amino acids. The V and J ends lost 1 base and 4 bases respectively, with 10 bases between them. Per the germline V gene, CDR1 is SEHNR and CDR2 is FQNEAQ (reference sequence). The CDR3 nucleotides are TGTGCCAGCAGCTTAGGAGGCCGGGGCACTGAAGCTTTCTTT. Its translation: CASSLGGRGTEAFF. The whole variable domain, remainder taken from reference TRBV7-9 and TRBJ1-1, is DTGVSQNPRHKITKRGQNVTFRCDPISEHNRLYWYRQTLGQGPEFLTYFQNEAQLEKSRLLSDRFSAERPKGSFSTLEIQRTEQGDSAMYLCASSLGGRGTEAFFGQGTRLTVV.

J is TRBJ1-6 and V is TRBV6-5; D may be TRBD1 (5 bases). Germline V lookup: CDR1 MNHEY, CDR2 SVGAGI. V gave up 11 bases and J gave up 7 bases, with 12 bases separating them. CDR3 size: 12 residues. CDR3: CAAGGLNSPLHF. As DNA, the CDR3 is TGTGCCGCGGGGGGGTTGAATTCACCCCTCCACTTT.

The chain links TRBV7-7 to TRBJ2-5; D gene uncertain. V shed 4 bases and J shed 11 bases, with 20 bases lying between them. In germline, CDR1 is SSHAT, CDR2 FNYEAQ (reference sequence). The CDR3 loop spans 14 amino acids. The CDR3 protein is CASSSDPSRGSQYF. The CDR3 region has the DNA TGTGCCAGCAGCTCGGACCCATCTAGAGGCTCTCAGTACTTC.

This clone appeared once. The genes are TRBV14 and TRBJ2-7; unclear D gene. CDR1 is SGHDN, CDR2 FVKESK, per germline. V lost 0 bases and J 1 base, leaving 16 bases between the germline ends. This CDR3 spans 17 amino acids. For the CDR3, the DNA is TGTGCCAGCAGCCAAGAGCGGCAGGACGAGCCATCCTACGAGCAGTACTTC. Its translation is CASSQERQDEPSYEQYF.

This chain joins TRBV4-3 and TRBJ1-1; TRBD1 agrees at 8 bases. The V and J ends lost 1 base and 5 bases, in that order; junction bases with no gene match: 6. Per germline, CDR1 LGHNA and CDR2 YSLEER. The CDR3 contains 15 residues. The CDR3 DNA is TGCGCCAGCAGCCAAGCTGTGACAGGGGTAACTGAAGCTTTCTTT. Its translation: CASSQAVTGVTEAFF.

The genes are TRBV13 and TRBJ2-5; 10 bases match TRBD1. Germline-derived CDR1 and CDR2 are PRHDT and FYEKMQ (reference sequence). The CDR3 is 14 residues long. J was trimmed by 5 bases and V by 4 bases; bases with no gene match: 4. The CDR3 region is CASSSLGQGETQYF. CDR3 in DNA: TGTGCCAGCAGCTCCTTGGGACAGGGGGAGACCCAGTACTTC.

On this clone itself: The DNA is omitted, as the CDR3 cannot be located on it reliably, and the CDR3 follows TCRdb's listing. This chain connects TRBV13 to TRBJ2-7; no check of the table's D call, TRBD1, against the DNA was made. The CDR3 spans 15 amino acids, including both terminal residues. Germline CDR1 is PRHDT and CDR2 is FYEKMQ (reference sequence). CDR3 amino acids: CASSFGPGGKYEQYF.

The chain carries TRBV25-1 and TRBJ2-7; D gene ambiguous. The CDR3 has 15 amino acids. Trimming left V 2 bases short and J 5 bases short, with 16 bases between. Germline CDR1 MGHDK, CDR2 SYGVNS. In DNA form, the CDR3 reads TGTGCCAGCAGTGAACATCGCATCCCTAGGAACGAGCAGTACTTC. Protein: CASSEHRIPRNEQYF.

The chain recombines TRBV5-1 with TRBJ2-7; D is uncertain. With 5 bases removed from V and 0 bases from J, the gap between germline ends came to 6 bases. CDR1 and CDR2 (germline): SGHRS, YFSETQ. This CDR3 has 12 amino acids. The CDR3 region has the DNA TGCGCCAGCAGGAACGACTCCTACGAGCAGTACTTC. This sequence encodes CASRNDSYEQYF.

This clone was detected only a few times. The CDR3 DNA follows: TGCGCCAGCAGTGAAAACGCAGATACGCAGTATTTT. It specifies CASSENADTQYF. The chain employs TRBV5-1 and TRBJ2-3; D not resolved. The CDR3 contains 12 residues. The ends were cut back, 5 bases at V and 4 bases at J, with 8 bases in the middle. Germline V lookup: CDR1 SGHRS, CDR2 YFSETQ.

V usage is TRBV6-5 and J usage is TRBJ2-2, with 9 positions matching TRBD1. The CDR3 has 16 residues. The germline CDR1 and CDR2 sequences are MNHEY and SVGAGI. The trim removed 0 bases at V and 2 bases at J, leaving 1 base unmatched. CDR3 protein: CASSYSDRGNTGELFF. CDR3 sequence (DNA): TGTGCCAGCAGTTACTCGGACAGGGGAAACACCGGGGAGCTGTTTTTT.

The J gene is TRBJ1-2, the V gene TRBV5-1; D is unresolved. V lost 3 bases to trimming and J lost 3 bases, with 12 bases between them. This CDR3 spans 14 amino acids. Germline CDR1 is SGHRS and CDR2 is YFSETQ. CDR3 sequence (DNA): TGCGCCAGCAGCTGGTACCATCTACACTATGGCTACACCTTC. Its translation: CASSWYHLHYGYTF.

The gene calls are TRBV25-1 and TRBJ2-2, with D perhaps assigned TRBD1 or TRBD2 (5 bases each). V lost 4 bases to trimming and J lost 5 bases, with 14 bases between them. The germline gives CDR1 MGHDK, CDR2 SYGVNS. The CDR3 has 15 residues. CDR3 bases: TGTGCCAGCAGTGTTGGGACCAGTGAAACCGGGGAGCTGTTTTTT. Residues: CASSVGTSETGELFF.

The V call is TRBV7-9, the J call TRBJ2-1; the match to TRBD1 covers 8 bases. The CDR3 contains 12 residues. Trimming cost V 5 bases and J 9 bases; bases outside gene matches: 3. Germline CDR1 reads SEHNR; CDR2 reads FQNEAQ (reference sequence). CDR3 nucleotide sequence: TGTGCCAGCAGCCGACAGGGGTGTGAGCAGTTCTTC. Translating gives CASSRQGCEQFF.

V and J are TRBV11-2 and TRBJ2-7; D is ambiguous. Germline CDR1 reads SGHAT; CDR2 reads FQNNGV. The CDR3 loop spans 14 amino acids. V lost 1 base and J 3 bases, leaving 10 bases between the germline ends. Written as DNA, the CDR3 is TGTGCCAGCAGCTTAGGGCTCCAAGACTACGAGCAGTACTTC. It codes for CASSLGLQDYEQYF. Together with reference TRBV11-2 and TRBJ2-7, the CDR3 gives the full variable domain: EAGVAQSPRYKIIEKRQSVAFWCNPISGHATLYWYQQILGQGPKLLIQFQNNGVVDDSQLPKDRFSAERLKGVDSTLKIQPAKLEDSAVYLCASSLGLQDYEQYFGPGTRLTVT.

The chain carries TRBV6-5 and TRBJ1-2; 7 bases align to TRBD1. This CDR3 comprises 13 residues. After removal of 6 bases from V and 9 bases from J, the junction contained 10 bases not matched to a gene. Germline CDR1 MNHEY, CDR2 SVGAGI. As DNA, the CDR3 is TGTGCCAGCAGAACAACAGGGGAAGTCAGCTACACCTTC. It yields the protein CASRTTGEVSYTF.

J is TRBJ1-5 and V is TRBV6-1; D is possibly TRBD1 (6 bases). The length of the CDR3 is 15 residues. V lost 3 bases and J 4 bases, leaving 13 bases between the germline ends. Per the germline V gene, CDR1 is MNHNS and CDR2 is SASEGT. The CDR3 loop reads CASSEAGTSNQPQHF. The CDR3 bases are TGTGCCAGCAGTGAGGCCGGGACAAGTAATCAGCCCCAGCATTTT.

The V call is TRBV28, the J call TRBJ1-6; 7 nucleotides line up with TRBD1. V shed 6 bases and J 9 bases; nucleotides not matched to a gene: 8. CDR1 and CDR2 from the germline V gene are MDHEN and SYDVKM. The CDR3 is 14 residues long. The CDR3 nucleotides read TGTGCCAGCAGCCTCACAGGGGAGACTTCACCCCTCCACTTT. Its protein product is CASSLTGETSPLHF.

The V and J genes are TRBV5-1 and TRBJ2-3, with D tentatively TRBD1 or TRBD2 (6 bases each). Deletions cut 4 bases from V and 0 bases from J, with 15 bases between. The CDR3 sequence is 16 residues long. The V gene's germline CDR1 is SGHRS and CDR2 YFSETQ. CDR3 amino acids: CASSPRGLASTDTQYF. The DNA for the CDR3 is TGCGCCAGCAGCCCCCGGGGGCTAGCTAGCACAGATACGCAGTATTTT.

The CDR3: CASSPSGGTEAFF. CDR3 sequence (DNA): TGTGCCAGCTCACCCTCCGGGGGCACTGAAGCTTTCTTT. This sequence joins TRBV18 and TRBJ1-1; D is perhaps TRBD1 (5 bases). This CDR3 has 13 amino acids. V lost 3 bases and J 4 bases, leaving 9 bases between the germline ends. CDR1 and CDR2 from the germline V gene are KGHSH and LQKENI.

Only a few counts were recorded for this clone. The chain combines TRBV19 with TRBJ2-2; 12 bases align to TRBD2. The CDR3 spans 13 residues. V lost 1 base, J lost 14 bases, and 2 bases stayed unmatched. Germline V lookup: CDR1 LNHDA, CDR2 SQIVND (reference sequence). CDR3 region: CASSIGGLAGLFF. The CDR3 DNA follows: TGTGCCAGTAGTATAGGGGGACTAGCGGGTCTGTTTTTT. Full variable domain (remainder filled in from reference TRBV19 and TRBJ2-2): DGGITQSPKYLFRKEGQNVTLSCEQNLNHDAMYWYRQDPGQGLRLIYYSQIVNDFQKGDIAEGYSVSREKKESFPLTVTSAQKNPTAFYLCASSIGGLAGLFFGEGSRLTVL.

V is TRBV9 and J is TRBJ2-7; a weak D match, TRBD2 (6 bases). V lost 4 bases and J 3 bases, leaving 14 bases between the germline ends. Germline CDR1 reads SGDLS; CDR2 reads YYNGEE. This CDR3 contains 14 residues. The CDR3 DNA is TGTGCCAGCAGCCCCCGGGTTAGCGGCTACGAGCAGTACTTC. Its protein product is CASSPRVSGYEQYF.

The chain carries TRBV4-1 and TRBJ2-5; D uncertain. Germline V CDR1 and CDR2: MGHRA, YSYEKL. This CDR3 spans 15 amino acids. Trimming pared 0 bases from V and 3 bases from J, leaving 11 bases between. Here the CDR3 reads CASSQDRYGEETQYF. For the CDR3, the DNA is TGCGCCAGCAGCCAAGATCGCTATGGGGAAGAGACCCAGTACTTC.

The sample holds one count of this clone. J is TRBJ2-7 and V is TRBV28; D is unclear. This CDR3 is built from 13 residues. The V gene's germline CDR1 is MDHEN and CDR2 SYDVKM. V shed 7 bases and J shed 3 bases, with 13 bases lying between them. In nucleotides, the CDR3 is TGTGCCAGCACACACAGACATCTCTACGAGCAGTACTTC. Amino acids: CASTHRHLYEQYF.

For the CDR3, the DNA is TGTGCCAGCAGCCAAGGGACCAACCAGCCCCAGCATTTT. It codes for CASSQGTNQPQHF. This sequence joins TRBV7-9 and TRBJ1-5; the D gene is possibly TRBD1 (5 bases). CDR1 is SEHNR, CDR2 FQNEAQ, per germline (reference sequence). V lost 5 bases to trimming and J lost 7 bases, with 12 bases between them. The length of the CDR3 is 13 residues.

The CDR3 loop is CASSSLSGARHYGYTF. Written as DNA, the CDR3 is TGTGCCAGTAGTAGTTTATCGGGGGCGCGCCACTATGGCTACACCTTC. This sequence joins TRBV19 and TRBJ1-2; D may be TRBD1 (6 bases). CDR1 LNHDA and CDR2 SQIVND come from the germline V gene (reference sequence). V lost 4 bases and J lost 3, with 18 bases in between. The CDR3 has 16 residues.

J is TRBJ2-3 and V is TRBV6-5, with TRBD1 matching 11 bases. CDR1 and CDR2 (germline): MNHEY, SVGAGI. Losses at the gene ends were 7 bases for V and 6 bases for J; bases not matched to a gene: 6. This CDR3 is 14 amino acids long. In DNA form, the CDR3 reads TGTGCCAGCACCCCGGGACAGGGGGTCGATACGCAGTATTTT. Protein sequence: CASTPGQGVDTQYF.

This clone showed up just a few times. The V and J genes are TRBV5-6 and TRBJ2-3; 8 bases map to TRBD2. The V and J ends lost 7 bases and 1 base, in that order; junction bases with no gene match: 5. CDR1 is SGHDT, CDR2 YYEEEE, per germline. The CDR3 covers 14 residues. The CDR3 protein is CASLSGSRTDTQYF. The CDR3 region has the DNA TGTGCCAGCCTGAGCGGGAGCCGCACAGATACGCAGTATTTT.

The chain carries TRBV14 and TRBJ1-2; no firm D call. Germline V gene data show CDR1 as SGHDN and CDR2 as FVKESK. V lost 0 bases, J lost 6 bases, and 14 bases lay in between. CDR3 length: 15 amino acids. CDR3 region: CASSQESWTTDGYTF. In nucleotides, the CDR3 is TGTGCCAGCAGCCAAGAAAGCTGGACCACGGATGGCTACACCTTC.

The chain couples TRBV13 to TRBJ1-4; D not certain. V was shortened by 5 bases and J by 5 bases, with 18 bases between the two germline ends. Germline loops: CDR1 PRHDT, CDR2 FYEKMQ (reference sequence). This CDR3 has 16 amino acids. The CDR3: CASSPLMTGQNEKLFF. The DNA for the CDR3 is TGTGCCAGCAGCCCGCTCATGACGGGTCAGAATGAAAAACTGTTTTTT.